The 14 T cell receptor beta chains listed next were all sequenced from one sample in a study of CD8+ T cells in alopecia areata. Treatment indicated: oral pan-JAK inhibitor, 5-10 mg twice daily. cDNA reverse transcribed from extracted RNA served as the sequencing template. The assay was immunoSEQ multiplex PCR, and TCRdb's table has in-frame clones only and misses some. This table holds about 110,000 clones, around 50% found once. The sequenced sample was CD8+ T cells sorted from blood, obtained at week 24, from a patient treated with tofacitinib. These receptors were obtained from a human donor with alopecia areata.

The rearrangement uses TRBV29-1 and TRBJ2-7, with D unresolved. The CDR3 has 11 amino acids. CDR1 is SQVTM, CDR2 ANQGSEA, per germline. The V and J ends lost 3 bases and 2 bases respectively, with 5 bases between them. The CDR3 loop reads CSVDDTYEQYF. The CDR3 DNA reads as TGCAGCGTTGATGACACCTACGAGCAGTACTTC.

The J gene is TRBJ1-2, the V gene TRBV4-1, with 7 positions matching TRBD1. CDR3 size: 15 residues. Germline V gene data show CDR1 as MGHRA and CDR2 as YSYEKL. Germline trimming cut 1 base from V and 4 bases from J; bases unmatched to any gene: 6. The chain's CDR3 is CASSQGDREFYGYTF. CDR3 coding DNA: TGCGCCAGCAGCCAAGGTGACAGGGAATTCTATGGCTACACCTTC.

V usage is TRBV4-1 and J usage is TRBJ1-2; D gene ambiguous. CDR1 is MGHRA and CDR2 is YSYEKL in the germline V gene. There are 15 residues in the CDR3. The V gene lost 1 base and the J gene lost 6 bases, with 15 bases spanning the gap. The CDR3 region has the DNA TGCGCCAGCAGCCAAGCTCCGAGGGAAGGCCATGGCTACACCTTC. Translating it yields CASSQAPREGHGYTF.

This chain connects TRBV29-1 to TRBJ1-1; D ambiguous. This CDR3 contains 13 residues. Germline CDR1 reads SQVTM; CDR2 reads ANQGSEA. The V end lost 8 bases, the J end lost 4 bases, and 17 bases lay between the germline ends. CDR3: CSTSGPLGTEAFF. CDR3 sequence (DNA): TGCAGCACAAGCGGACCGTTAGGCACTGAAGCTTTCTTT.

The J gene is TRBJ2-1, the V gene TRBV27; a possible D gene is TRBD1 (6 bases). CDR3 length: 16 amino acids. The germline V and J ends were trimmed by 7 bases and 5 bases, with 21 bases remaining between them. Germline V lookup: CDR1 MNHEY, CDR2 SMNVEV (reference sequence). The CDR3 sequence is CASNPSSGQRHNEQFF. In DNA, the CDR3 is TGTGCCAGCAATCCATCCTCGGGACAACGTCACAATGAGCAGTTCTTC.

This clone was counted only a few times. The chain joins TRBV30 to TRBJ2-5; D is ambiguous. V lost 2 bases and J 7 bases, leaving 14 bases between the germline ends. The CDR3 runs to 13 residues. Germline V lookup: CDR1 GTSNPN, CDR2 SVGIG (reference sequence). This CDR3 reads CAWSSDELGTQYF. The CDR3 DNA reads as TGTGCCTGGAGTTCGGACGAACTGGGGACCCAGTACTTC.

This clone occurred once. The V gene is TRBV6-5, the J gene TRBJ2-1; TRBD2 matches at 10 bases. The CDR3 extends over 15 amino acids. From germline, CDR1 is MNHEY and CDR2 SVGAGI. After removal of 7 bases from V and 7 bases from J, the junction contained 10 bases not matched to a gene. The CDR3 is CASTLLAGEVNEQFF. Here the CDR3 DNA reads TGTGCCAGCACCCTCCTAGCGGGGGAAGTAAATGAGCAGTTCTTC.

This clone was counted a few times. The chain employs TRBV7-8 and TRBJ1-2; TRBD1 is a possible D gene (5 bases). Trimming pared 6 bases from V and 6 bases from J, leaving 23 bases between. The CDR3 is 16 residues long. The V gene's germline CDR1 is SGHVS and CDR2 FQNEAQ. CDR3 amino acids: CASRDRDGRGLDGYTF. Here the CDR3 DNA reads TGTGCCAGCAGGGATCGGGACGGACGGGGACTTGATGGCTACACCTTC.

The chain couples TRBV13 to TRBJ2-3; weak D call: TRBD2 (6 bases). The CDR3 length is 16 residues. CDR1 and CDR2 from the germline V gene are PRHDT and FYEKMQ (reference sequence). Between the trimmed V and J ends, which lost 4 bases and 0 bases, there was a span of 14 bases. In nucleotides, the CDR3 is TGTGCCAGCAGCTCGCCGGGGGTTCTTAGCACAGATACGCAGTATTTT. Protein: CASSSPGVLSTDTQYF.

This chain's CDR3 is CSVAGVAGGHEQYF. The CDR3 nucleotides are TGCAGCGTCGCTGGGGTAGCGGGGGGTCACGAGCAGTACTTC. The chain joins TRBV29-1 to TRBJ2-7; 10 positions match TRBD2. Losses at the gene ends were 6 bases for V and 5 bases for J; bases not matched to a gene: 10. CDR3 length: 14 residues. CDR1 is SQVTM, CDR2 ANQGSEA, per germline.

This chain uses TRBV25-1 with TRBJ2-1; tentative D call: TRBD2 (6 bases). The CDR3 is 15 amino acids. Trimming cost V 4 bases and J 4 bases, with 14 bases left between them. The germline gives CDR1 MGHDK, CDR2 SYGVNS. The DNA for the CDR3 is TGTGCCAGCAGTGGGTGGGGGGAAGATTACAATGAGCAGTTCTTC. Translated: CASSGWGEDYNEQFF.

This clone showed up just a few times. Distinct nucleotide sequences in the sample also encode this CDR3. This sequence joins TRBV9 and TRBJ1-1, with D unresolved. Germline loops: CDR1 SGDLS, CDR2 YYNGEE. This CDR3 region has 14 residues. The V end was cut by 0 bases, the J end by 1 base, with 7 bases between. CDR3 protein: CASSVGGENTEAFF. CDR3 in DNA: TGTGCCAGCAGCGTAGGAGGAGAGAACACTGAAGCTTTCTTT.

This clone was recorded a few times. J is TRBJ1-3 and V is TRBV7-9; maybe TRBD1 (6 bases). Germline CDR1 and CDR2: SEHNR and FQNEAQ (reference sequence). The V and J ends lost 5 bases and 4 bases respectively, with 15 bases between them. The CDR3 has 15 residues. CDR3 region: CASSGLMGAGNTIYF. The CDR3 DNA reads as TGTGCCAGCAGCGGACTAATGGGGGCCGGAAACACCATATATTTT.

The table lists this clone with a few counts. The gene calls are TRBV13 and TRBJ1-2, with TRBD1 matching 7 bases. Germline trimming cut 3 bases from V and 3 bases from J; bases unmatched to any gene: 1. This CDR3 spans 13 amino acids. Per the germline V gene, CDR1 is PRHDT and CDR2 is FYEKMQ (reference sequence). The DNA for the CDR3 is TGTGCCAGCAGCTTTGACAGGGACTATGGCTACACCTTC. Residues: CASSFDRDYGYTF. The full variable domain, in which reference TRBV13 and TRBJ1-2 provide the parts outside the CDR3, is AAGVIQSPRHLIKEKRETATLKCYPIPRHDTVYWYQQGPGQDPQFLISFYEKMQSDKGSIPDRFSAQQFSDYHSELNMSSLELGDSALYFCASSFDRDYGYTFGSGTRLTVV.